This TCR beta chain came from a study of tumor-infiltrating lymphocytes in oesophageal squamous cell carcinoma. There are 13 residues in the CDR3. Germline CDR1 SGHAT, CDR2 FQNNGV. V trimming: 1 base; J trimming: 10 bases; junction bases outside the gene matches: 2. TCRdb re-called the PCR reads through MiXCR, storing one row per CDR3 protein. The data contain roughly 20,000 distinct CDR3 sequences, around 43% of them singletons. The TCR sequence derives from a male donor with esophageal squamous cell carcinoma. The chain combines TRBV11-2 with TRBJ2-1, with TRBD1 identical over 9 bases. The material sequenced was blood. CDR3: CASSLGGTGEQFF. The DNA for the CDR3 is TGTGCCAGCAGCTTAGGGGGGACAGGGGAGCAGTTCTTC.